A single sample is the source of the 26 T cell receptor beta chains below, sequenced in a study of shared clonotypes between healthy human individuals. CD45RO-negative CD8 cells positively selected for CCR7 made up the naive population, which excluded terminally differentiated effector memory CD45RA+ cells. Clones were sequenced by immunoSEQ multiplex PCR, and TCRdb holds only the in-frame ones, with some missing. The repertoire holds about 1,800,000 clones, approximately 95% seen once, with approximately 1% in the top ten. Sequencing input: naive CD8+ T cells sorted from blood. Source of these receptors: a man younger than 35 in good health.

The chain recombines TRBV7-9 with TRBJ2-2, with D perhaps TRBD1 or TRBD2 (5 bases each). The CDR3 length is 16 residues. The V gene's germline CDR1 is SEHNR and CDR2 FQNEAQ (reference sequence). Between the trimmed V and J ends, which lost 2 bases and 2 bases, there was a span of 12 bases. The CDR3 DNA follows: TGTGCCAGCAGCTTACATGGGGGAAAAAACACCGGGGAGCTGTTTTTT. Its protein product is CASSLHGGKNTGELFF.

This clone was seen only once. The same CDR3 arises from other DNA sequences in this sample as well. The V gene is TRBV7-9, the J gene TRBJ2-7, with 7 bases identical to TRBD1. The CDR3 has 13 residues. The germline V gene encodes CDR1 SEHNR and CDR2 FQNEAQ (reference sequence). J was trimmed by 3 bases and V by 5 bases; bases with no gene match: 4. The CDR3 sequence is CASSPRQGYEQYF. The CDR3 nucleotides are TGTGCCAGCAGCCCCCGACAGGGCTACGAGCAGTACTTC.

This chain connects TRBV4-3 to TRBJ1-1; D unresolved. V was pared by 0 bases and J by 3 bases, with 14 bases between. The CDR3 has 16 residues. Per the germline V gene, CDR1 is LGHNA and CDR2 is YSLEER. The CDR3 loop is CASSQDHTDEDTEAFF. The CDR3 bases are TGCGCCAGCAGCCAAGATCACACGGACGAGGACACTGAAGCTTTCTTT.

DNA of the CDR3: TGCGCCAGCAGCCAAGAATCTGGAACCTACAATGAGCAGTTCTTC. It specifies CASSQESGTYNEQFF. The rearrangement joins TRBV4-3 to TRBJ2-1; D unclear. Per germline, CDR1 LGHNA and CDR2 YSLEER. The CDR3 is made up of 15 amino acids. Trimming pared 0 bases from V and 2 bases from J, leaving 8 bases between.

The genes are TRBV19 and TRBJ2-5; 7 bases agree with TRBD2. This CDR3 spans 15 amino acids. V trimming: 1 base; J trimming: 1 base; junction bases outside the gene matches: 3. The germline V gene encodes CDR1 LNHDA and CDR2 SQIVND (reference sequence). The CDR3 sequence is CASSIAGGTQETQYF. CDR3 DNA: TGTGCCAGTAGTATAGCGGGAGGTACCCAAGAGACCCAGTACTTC.

A single count supports this clone. V is TRBV21-1 and J is TRBJ1-4. TRBV21-1 is termed a pseudogene. The CDR3 is 16 residues long. CDR3 region: CASSKERCPTNEKLFF. CDR3 in DNA: TGTGCCAGCAGCAAAGAGAGGTGCCCAACTAATGAAAAACTGTTTTTT.

J is TRBJ1-1 and V is TRBV4-1, with D hard to call. V lost 0 bases and J lost 7, with 15 bases in between. The CDR3 contains 15 residues. Germline values: CDR1 MGHRA, CDR2 YSYEKL. The CDR3, as DNA: TGCGCCAGCAGCCAAGATCGGCGGGGAGCGAATGAAGCTTTCTTT. Protein: CASSQDRRGANEAFF.

The genes are TRBV5-4 and TRBJ2-3; 8 bases are shared with TRBD2. The CDR3 is made up of 15 amino acids. Germline CDR1 SGHNT, CDR2 YYREEE (reference sequence). V dropped 2 bases and J dropped 4; count of bases not matched to a gene: 6. The CDR3 DNA sequence: TGTGCCAGCAGCTTTACCGGGGGGGCCGCAGATACGCAGTATTTT. Protein sequence: CASSFTGGAADTQYF.

A single count supports this clone. The chain has TRBV15 and TRBJ2-7; TRBD2 matches at 7 bases. CDR3 length: 13 residues. V was clipped by 4 bases and J by 2 bases; unmatched bases: 2. CDR1 LNHNV and CDR2 YYDKDF come from the germline V gene (reference sequence). The CDR3, as DNA: TGTGCCACCAGCACCGGGAGGACCTACGAGCAGTACTTC. Translated, it gives CATSTGRTYEQYF.

The rearrangement uses TRBV4-3 and TRBJ2-5; 7 bases match TRBD1. The V and J ends lost 3 bases and 2 bases, in that order; junction bases with no gene match: 9. The CDR3 extends over 16 amino acids. Germline CDR1 and CDR2: LGHNA and YSLEER. The CDR3: CASSHAIRDRQETQYF. Here the CDR3 DNA reads TGCGCCAGCAGCCATGCAATCCGGGACAGACAAGAGACCCAGTACTTC.

V is TRBV15 and J is TRBJ1-5; D gene ambiguous. This CDR3 is built from 14 residues. CDR1 LNHNV and CDR2 YYDKDF come from the germline V gene (reference sequence). Trimming removed 1 base at V and 4 bases at J, with 8 bases between. The CDR3 bases are TGTGCCACCAGCAGAGTGGAAGGGAATCAGCCCCAGCATTTT. This encodes CATSRVEGNQPQHF.

This sequence joins TRBV7-9 and TRBJ2-2; 8 nucleotides align to TRBD1. CDR1 and CDR2 from the germline V gene are SEHNR and FQNEAQ (reference sequence). The CDR3 runs 16 residues. The J segment lost 4 bases and the V segment lost 3 bases, leaving 7 bases of the junction unmatched. The CDR3 DNA sequence: TGTGCCAGCAGCTTCGCCAGGGGGCTGTCCACCGGGGAGCTGTTTTTT. Its protein is CASSFARGLSTGELFF.

This chain connects TRBV12-5 to TRBJ1-5; D might be TRBD1 (5 bases). The length of the CDR3 is 14 residues. With 6 bases removed from V and 0 bases from J, the gap between germline ends came to 9 bases. Germline V gene lookup returns CDR1 LGHNT and CDR2 FRNRAP. The CDR3 is CASGWGDSNQPQHF. The CDR3 DNA follows: TGTGCTAGTGGCTGGGGGGATAGCAATCAGCCCCAGCATTTT.

The V and J genes are TRBV11-3 and TRBJ2-3; TRBD1 is a possible D gene (6 bases). V lost 5 bases and J 3 bases, leaving 9 bases between the germline ends. The CDR3 runs 13 residues. Germline lookup yields CDR1 SGHNT and CDR2 YENEEA. The CDR3 DNA is TGTGCCAGCAGCAAAGGGACAACAGATACGCAGTATTTT. It codes for CASSKGTTDTQYF.

CDR3: CASSLPYRAGADTEAFF. The CDR3 DNA reads as TGTGCCAGCAGTTTACCCTACAGGGCCGGAGCGGACACTGAAGCTTTCTTT. The chain links TRBV28 to TRBJ1-1; maybe TRBD1 (6 bases). The germline CDR1 and CDR2 sequences are MDHEN and SYDVKM. This CDR3 has 17 amino acids. V was shortened by 2 bases and J by 3 bases, with 19 bases between the two germline ends.

The J gene is TRBJ2-1, the V gene TRBV7-9; D possibly corresponds to TRBD2 (5 bases). This CDR3 region has 14 residues. Between the trimmed V and J ends, which lost 2 bases and 7 bases, there was a span of 12 bases. The germline CDR1 and CDR2 sequences are SEHNR and FQNEAQ (reference sequence). CDR3 loop: CASSLTSSTNEQFF. The CDR3 coding sequence is TGTGCCAGCAGCTTAACTAGTTCAACTAATGAGCAGTTCTTC.

Worth noting for this clone: The sample carries other DNA sequences with the same CDR3. The chain combines TRBV5-6 with TRBJ2-7, with TRBD1 matching over 7 bases. V shed 4 bases, J shed 3 bases, and the junction held 1 base outside the gene matches. This CDR3 is 12 amino acids long. Germline loops: CDR1 SGHDT, CDR2 YYEEEE. The DNA for the CDR3 is TGTGCCAGCAGCCCAGGGGGCTACGAGCAGTACTTC. This sequence encodes CASSPGGYEQYF.

The rearrangement joins TRBV2 to TRBJ2-7; D ambiguous. V was cut by 7 bases and J by 6 bases, with 16 bases left in between. The CDR3 contains 13 residues. CDR1 is SNHLY and CDR2 is FYNNEI in the germline V gene. The CDR3 DNA sequence: TGTGCCAGCACGTCGGAATCCCTGGGCGAGCAGTACTTC. It specifies CASTSESLGEQYF.

Note on this clone: Other DNA sequences within the sample encode an identical CDR3. The V and J genes are TRBV11-2 and TRBJ2-7; D possibly matches TRBD1 or TRBD2 (5 bases each). The CDR3 covers 14 residues. Trimming cost V 0 bases and J 2 bases, with 8 bases left between them. Per the germline V gene, CDR1 is SGHAT and CDR2 is FQNNGV. The CDR3 is CASSLEGPTYEQYF. Written as DNA, the CDR3 is TGTGCCAGCAGCTTAGAGGGACCCACCTACGAGCAGTACTTC.

The chain combines TRBV6-5 with TRBJ1-1, with 9 positions matching TRBD1. The CDR3 has 14 amino acids. Trimming took 6 bases from V and 3 from J; bases not matched to a gene: 5. From germline, CDR1 is MNHEY and CDR2 SVGAGI. CDR3 sequence (DNA): TGTGCCAGCAGCCTCGGACAGGGGTACACTGAAGCTTTCTTT. Its translation: CASSLGQGYTEAFF.

The rearrangement uses TRBV5-4 and TRBJ2-7; 12 bases align to TRBD2. CDR1 is SGHNT, CDR2 YYREEE, per germline (reference sequence). V shed 2 bases, J shed 0 bases, and the junction held 6 bases outside the gene matches. This CDR3 has 17 residues. In DNA form, the CDR3 reads TGTGCCAGCAGCTTAGGACTAGCGGGGACCAGCTCCTACGAGCAGTACTTC. Translated, it gives CASSLGLAGTSSYEQYF.

The V call is TRBV11-1, the J call TRBJ2-3, with 9 nucleotides matching TRBD2. The CDR3 totals 16 residues. The trim removed 3 bases at V and 0 bases at J, leaving 4 bases unmatched. Germline V CDR1 and CDR2: SGHAT, FQDESV (reference sequence). This CDR3 is CASSLRRGGSTDTQYF. In DNA form, the CDR3 reads TGTGCCAGCAGCTTGCGGCGGGGGGGTAGCACAGATACGCAGTATTTT.

Points on this clone: Other DNA sequences in the same sample also yield this CDR3. The chain carries TRBV15 and TRBJ1-1, with a tentative D call TRBD1 (5 bases). From germline, CDR1 is LNHNV and CDR2 YYDKDF (reference sequence). CDR3 length: 13 amino acids. V was trimmed by 3 bases and J by 1 base, leaving 6 bases between them. The CDR3, as DNA: TGTGCCACCAGCAGGGGGGGGAACACTGAAGCTTTCTTT. Protein sequence: CATSRGGNTEAFF.

This clone was recorded once. V usage is TRBV9 and J usage is TRBJ2-1; maybe TRBD1 (5 bases). Germline CDR1 reads SGDLS; CDR2 reads YYNGEE. Trimming took off 3 bases at V and 6 bases at J, with 10 bases between the two ends. The CDR3 is made up of 13 amino acids. The DNA of the CDR3 is TGTGCCAGCAGCGATGGGGCCACCAATGAGCAGTTCTTC. This encodes CASSDGATNEQFF.

The count of this clone is one. J is TRBJ1-1 and V is TRBV13; D is uncertain. The CDR3 covers 12 residues. V shed 5 bases and J shed 6 bases, with 10 bases lying between them. Germline assignment: CDR1 PRHDT and CDR2 FYEKMQ (reference sequence). CDR3 protein: CASSPERAEAFF. The CDR3 coding sequence is TGTGCCAGCAGCCCAGAGCGAGCTGAAGCTTTCTTT.

V and J are TRBV30 and TRBJ2-3, with TRBD2 as a possible D gene (5 bases). This CDR3 region has 15 residues. The germline V gene encodes CDR1 GTSNPN and CDR2 SVGIG (reference sequence). V was pared by 4 bases and J by 3 bases, with 17 bases between. The CDR3 DNA reads TGTGCCTGGAACGTTGGGAGTTGGGGTACAGATACGCAGTATTTT. This gives the protein CAWNVGSWGTDTQYF.